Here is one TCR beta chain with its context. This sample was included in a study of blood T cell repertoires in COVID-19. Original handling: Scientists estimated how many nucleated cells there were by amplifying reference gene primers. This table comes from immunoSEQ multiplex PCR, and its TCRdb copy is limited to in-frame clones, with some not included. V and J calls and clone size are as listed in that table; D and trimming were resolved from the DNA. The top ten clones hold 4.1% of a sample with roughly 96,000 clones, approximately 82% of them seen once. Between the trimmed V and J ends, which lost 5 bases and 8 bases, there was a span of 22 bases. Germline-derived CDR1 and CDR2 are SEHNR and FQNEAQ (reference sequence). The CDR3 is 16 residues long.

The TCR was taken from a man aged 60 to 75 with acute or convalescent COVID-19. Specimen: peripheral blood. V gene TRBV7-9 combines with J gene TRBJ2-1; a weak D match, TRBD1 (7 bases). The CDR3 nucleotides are TGTGCCAGCAGCCAGGGCGGGGCAGGGGGGTTCGATGAGCAGTTCTTC. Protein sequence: CASSQGGAGGFDEQFF.